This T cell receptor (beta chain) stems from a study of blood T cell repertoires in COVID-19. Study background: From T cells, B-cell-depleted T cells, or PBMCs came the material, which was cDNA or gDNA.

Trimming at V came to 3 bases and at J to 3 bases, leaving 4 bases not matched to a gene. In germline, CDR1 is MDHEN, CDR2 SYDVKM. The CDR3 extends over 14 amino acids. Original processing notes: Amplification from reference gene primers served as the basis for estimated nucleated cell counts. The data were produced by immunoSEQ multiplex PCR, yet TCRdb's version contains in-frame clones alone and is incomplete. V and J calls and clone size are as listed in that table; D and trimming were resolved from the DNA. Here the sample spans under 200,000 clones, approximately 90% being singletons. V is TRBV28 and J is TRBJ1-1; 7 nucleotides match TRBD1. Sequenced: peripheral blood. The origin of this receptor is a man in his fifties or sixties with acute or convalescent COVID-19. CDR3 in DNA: TGTGCCAGCAGTTTGGAGGGGGCGCACACTGAAGCTTTCTTT. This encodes CASSLEGAHTEAFF. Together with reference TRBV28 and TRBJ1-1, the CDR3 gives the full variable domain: DVKVTQSSRYLVKRTGEKVFLECVQDMDHENMFWYRQDPGLGLRLIYFSYDVKMKEKGDIPEGYSVSREKKERFSLILESASTNQTSMYLCASSLEGAHTEAFFGQGTRLTVV.